Listed below are T cell receptor beta chains from one sample, sequenced in a study of identical twins. One entry per CDR3 protein, called by TCRdb with MiXCR from the 5' RACE reads. The data show some 330,000 distinct CDR3 sequences, around 9% seen once. Source material: naive T cells sorted from blood. The source is a woman aged 45-65 years in good health. Both conserved end residues are part of each CDR3. D genes are given only for firm matches.

j_gene	d_gene	v_gene	CDR3aa
TRBJ2-2	TRBD2	TRBV19	CASSIPALAGDTGELFF
TRBJ2-5	-	TRBV27	CASSLRRPQRETQYF
TRBJ1-4	-	TRBV30	CAWSGDRDEKLFF
TRBJ2-5	TRBD2	TRBV20-1	CSARDSGIKTQYF
TRBJ2-2	TRBD2	TRBV12-3/TRBV12-4	CASSLAGANTGELFF
TRBJ2-5	-	TRBV29-1	CSVEDQRGMREETQYF
TRBJ2-1	-	TRBV12-3/TRBV12-4	CASRPGGDFSYNEQFF
TRBJ1-3	-	TRBV5-5	CASSLGGDQNTIYF
TRBJ2-6	-	TRBV12-3/TRBV12-4	CASSLAASSSGANVLTF
TRBJ2-1	-	TRBV20-1	CSASSTLAFELNEQFF
TRBJ1-5	TRBD1	TRBV20-1	CSAMTGGNQPQHF
TRBJ2-2	-	TRBV5-6	CASSLRVHQGELFF
TRBJ2-3	TRBD2	TRBV12-3/TRBV12-4	CASSFIAGGTTDTQYF
TRBJ2-7	-	TRBV12-3/TRBV12-4	CASLGGSYEQYF
TRBJ2-7	TRBD1	TRBV27	CASSDRVAKEQYF
TRBJ2-1	-	TRBV6-5	CASSSPGQEYNEQFF
TRBJ1-1	-	TRBV5-1	CASSILTGEAFF
TRBJ2-7	-	TRBV20-1	CSARDPASSYEQYF
TRBJ1-1	TRBD1	TRBV29-1	CSGKEPPGQGTSNTEAFF
TRBJ2-3	-	TRBV6-2/TRBV6-3	CASSQVPHGTDTQYF
TRBJ2-1	-	TRBV12-3/TRBV12-4	CASKVQVAVNEQFF
TRBJ1-3	TRBD1	TRBV4-1	CASSQDAGTGSSGNTIYF
TRBJ1-1	-	TRBV25-1	CASSERGWTEAFF
TRBJ2-2	TRBD2	TRBV3-1	CASSPPLAGVKGELFF
TRBJ1-2	-	TRBV12-3/TRBV12-4	CASSLDGTNYGYTF
TRBJ2-2	-	TRBV10-3	CAIGRADPGELFF
TRBJ2-6	TRBD1	TRBV4-1	CASSPPGQGISGANVLTF
TRBJ1-2	-	TRBV5-4	CASVSPDGRDGYTF
TRBJ2-1	-	TRBV5-6	CASRGRSSYNEQFF
TRBJ1-5	-	TRBV30	CAWKGGGNQPQHF
TRBJ1-4	-	TRBV7-9	CASSLAGAALFF
TRBJ2-7	TRBD2	TRBV7-2	CASSLNGLADEQYF
TRBJ2-7	TRBD2	TRBV3-1	CASSPPLGLAGGHSYEQYF
TRBJ1-1	-	TRBV6-5	CASSYEWRNTEAFF
TRBJ2-2	-	TRBV5-6	CASSLYRPTGELFF
TRBJ2-2	TRBD1	TRBV5-1	CASSHRTGANTGELFF
TRBJ1-2	-	TRBV10-3	CAISEGGVNSGYTF
TRBJ2-5	TRBD2	TRBV12-3/TRBV12-4	CASSSDGTSGETQYF
TRBJ2-6	TRBD1	TRBV5-1	CASTLRQGTGANVLTF
TRBJ2-2	TRBD2	TRBV11-2	CASSLVAGGPWDGELFF
TRBJ2-3	-	TRBV5-1	CASSLAGFGTDTQYF
TRBJ2-2	-	TRBV5-1	CASSRGQGSTGELFF
TRBJ2-7	-	TRBV27	CASRAGTSYEQYF
TRBJ1-2	-	TRBV7-9	CASSFQEGYTF
TRBJ1-5	-	TRBV28	CASSLGTWGGPMHF
TRBJ2-3	TRBD2	TRBV6-2/TRBV6-3	CASKGLAYTDTQYF
TRBJ2-1	TRBD2	TRBV12-3/TRBV12-4	CASSKSREPNEQFF
TRBJ1-2	TRBD1	TRBV4-1	CASSQDGQGDYGYTF
TRBJ2-3	-	TRBV20-1	CSARRADRRDRDTQYF
TRBJ1-5	-	TRBV7-9	CASSREESRFDQPQHF